These 25 T cell receptor beta chains were sequenced from one sample in a study of post-analysis software for immune sequencing data. Their antigen targets remain unknown. General observations from the study: Five TRBV segments were significantly more frequent in patients than in controls. TRBV5-6, TRBV5-1 and TRBV20-1 were among these segments.

The library was made from cDNA and included unique molecular identifiers. MiXCR was run by TCRdb on the PCR reads, yielding one entry per CDR3 protein. The sample lists 600,000 to 700,000 distinct CDR3 sequences, over 45% occurring once. Specimen: blood. These receptors were taken from a girl aged 2-15 years with multiple sclerosis.

V usage is TRBV7-2 and J usage is TRBJ1-5; perhaps TRBD1 as D (6 bases). The CDR3 is 15 amino acids. The V and J ends lost 5 bases and 4 bases respectively, with 15 bases between them. CDR1 is SGHTA, CDR2 FQGNSA, per germline. Here the CDR3 reads CASSANSQGNQPQHF. The DNA for the CDR3 is TGTGCCAGCAGCGCAAACTCGCAGGGGAATCAGCCCCAGCATTTT.

V and J are TRBV20-1 and TRBJ2-1, with 7 bases lining up with TRBD2. Germline CDR1 and CDR2: DFQATT and SNEGSKA (reference sequence). After removal of 3 bases from V and 0 bases from J, the junction contained 11 bases not matched to a gene. This CDR3 comprises 17 residues. CDR3 in amino acids: CSASPALAANSYNEQFF. The CDR3 DNA follows: TGCAGTGCTAGCCCTGCCCTAGCGGCAAACTCCTACAATGAGCAGTTCTTC.

The J gene is TRBJ1-2, the V gene TRBV29-1, with D possibly matching TRBD1 (5 bases). V was shortened by 4 bases and J by 4 bases, with 19 bases between the two germline ends. The germline V gene encodes CDR1 SQVTM and CDR2 ANQGSEA. The CDR3 consists of 15 residues. CDR3 region: CSVVLETAAGYGYTF. The CDR3 coding sequence is TGCAGCGTTGTTCTTGAGACAGCCGCGGGCTATGGCTACACCTTC.

This sequence joins TRBV2 and TRBJ2-5; D gene ambiguous. Gene TRBJ2-7 matches the end of the DNA better, so the J call may be wrong. CDR3 size: 13 residues. Per germline, CDR1 SNHLY and CDR2 FYNNEI. The CDR3 DNA reads as TGTGCCAGCAGTGAAGCCGATCTCTACGAGCAGTACTTC. The encoded protein is CASSEADLYEQYF.

The chain couples TRBV5-5 to TRBJ2-1, with D perhaps matching TRBD2 (6 bases). This CDR3 is 15 amino acids long. Per germline, CDR1 SGHKS and CDR2 YYEKEE (reference sequence). V lost 3 bases and J lost 4, with 14 bases in between. The CDR3 loop is CASSSLADLYNEQFF. For the CDR3, the DNA is TGTGCCAGCAGCTCACTAGCAGACCTGTACAATGAGCAGTTCTTC. Complete variable domain (other parts from reference TRBV5-5 and TRBJ2-1): DAGVTQSPTHLIKTRGQQVTLRCSPISGHKSVSWYQQVLGQGPQFIFQYYEKEERGRGNFPDRFSARQFPNYSSELNVNALLLGDSALYLCASSSLADLYNEQFFGPGTRLTVL.

This clonotype was counted between two and nine times. The chain is built from TRBV2 and TRBJ2-7, with 9 bases that match TRBD1. From germline, CDR1 is SNHLY and CDR2 FYNNEI. The CDR3 is made up of 15 amino acids. The junction had 15 bases not matched to a gene; V was cut back by 9 bases and J by 6 bases. CDR3 in amino acids: CASGGQGLSVVEQYF. CDR3 nucleotide sequence: TGTGCCAGTGGGGGACAGGGCCTTTCCGTGGTCGAGCAGTACTTC.

The chain links TRBV11-2 to TRBJ2-7; D ambiguous. The CDR3 sequence is 14 residues long. V was shortened by 6 bases and J by 0 bases, with 12 bases between the two germline ends. CDR1 and CDR2 (germline): SGHAT, FQNNGV. The CDR3, as DNA: TGTGCCAGCAGTCCCGCTGTAGGCTCCTACGAGCAGTACTTC. Protein: CASSPAVGSYEQYF.

V gene TRBV10-2 combines with J gene TRBJ2-7, with TRBD2 matching 8 bases. Germline V gives CDR1 WSHSY, CDR2 SAAADI. After removal of 2 bases from V and 5 bases from J, the junction contained 8 bases not matched to a gene. This CDR3 comprises 15 residues. CDR3 protein: CASSEDVAGRNEQYF. The CDR3, as DNA: TGCGCCAGCAGTGAGGACGTAGCGGGAAGGAACGAGCAGTACTTC.

The rearrangement uses TRBV20-1 and TRBJ2-5; D is unresolved. The J call may be incorrect, as the DNA end agrees better with TRBJ2-7. CDR1 and CDR2 from the germline V gene are DFQATT and SNEGSKA (reference sequence). The CDR3 length is 13 residues. CDR3 sequence (DNA): TGCAGTGCCCTTGGGCAGGCCTCCTACGAGCAGTACTTC. Its protein product is CSALGQASYEQYF.

This chain uses TRBV2 with TRBJ2-5, with 7 nucleotides matching TRBD1. CDR1 is SNHLY and CDR2 is FYNNEI in the germline V gene. V lost 7 bases, J lost 4 bases, and 3 bases stayed unmatched. The CDR3 totals 12 residues. Here the CDR3 DNA reads TGTGCCAGCAAAGGGGGCGCAGAGACCCAGTACTTC. It is translated as CASKGGAETQYF.

CDR3 region: CASSPWTGTETQYF. CDR3 bases: TGTGCCAGCAGTCCTTGGACAGGGACGGAGACCCAGTACTTC. This chain joins TRBV6-2 or TRBV6-3 and TRBJ2-5; 8 nucleotides line up with TRBD1. The germline CDR1 and CDR2 sequences are MNHEY and SVGEGT. J gave up 5 bases and V 5 bases, and 7 bases lay outside the gene matches. The CDR3 contains 14 residues.

In nucleotides, the CDR3 is TGTGCCAGCAGCTTTGGTGGGCACTATGGCTACACCTTC. As protein: CASSFGGHYGYTF. This chain joins TRBV7-6 and TRBJ1-2; D ambiguous. The germline V gene has CDR1 SGHVS and CDR2 FNYEAQ. V lost 3 bases and J 3 bases, leaving 8 bases between the germline ends. The CDR3 has 13 residues.

In DNA, the CDR3 is TGTGCCAGCAGTTCGGACAGGGGATGGGAGCAGTACTTC. Protein product: CASSSDRGWEQYF. The chain recombines TRBV7-3 with TRBJ2-7; 9 bases match TRBD1. After removal of 6 bases from V and 7 bases from J, the junction contained 7 bases not matched to a gene. The length of the CDR3 is 13 residues. The germline V gene encodes CDR1 SGHTA and CDR2 FQGTGA.

The sample holds one count of this clonotype. The chain carries TRBV6-5 and TRBJ1-1, with 8 bases matching TRBD1. Per germline, CDR1 MNHEY and CDR2 SVGAGI. V shed 6 bases, J shed 1 base, and the junction held 10 bases outside the gene matches. The CDR3 spans 16 residues. Written as DNA, the CDR3 is TGTGCCAGCAGCTCTCCAGGGACAGGTGGGAACACTGAAGCTTTCTTT. This gives the protein CASSSPGTGGNTEAFF.

The CDR3 DNA is TGCGCCAGCAGCCTGGGACAGGGCCAAATTTCACCCCTCCACTTT. Amino acid sequence: CASSLGQGQISPLHF. The chain employs TRBV5-1 and TRBJ1-6; TRBD1 matches 9 bases. CDR1 SGHRS and CDR2 YFSETQ come from the germline V gene. The J segment lost 9 bases and the V segment lost 4 bases, leaving 8 bases of the junction unmatched. The CDR3 covers 15 residues.

The chain links TRBV11-2 to TRBJ1-2; perhaps TRBD1 as D (5 bases). The CDR3 sequence is 14 residues long. Germline V lookup: CDR1 SGHAT, CDR2 FQNNGV. V was pared by 5 bases and J by 8 bases, with 18 bases between. The CDR3 region has the DNA TGTGCCAGCAGCCAGGGCCGGGGCAGGGTGGGCTACACCTTC. Protein: CASSQGRGRVGYTF.

J is TRBJ2-1 and V is TRBV5-1; a weak D match, TRBD2 (7 bases). CDR3 length: 16 residues. Germline V gives CDR1 SGHRS, CDR2 YFSETQ. Trimming removed 4 bases at V and 1 base at J, with 15 bases between. This CDR3 reads CASSGRGGPSYNEQFF. The CDR3 DNA is TGCGCCAGCAGCGGAAGGGGGGGGCCGTCCTACAATGAGCAGTTCTTC. Looking up the rest from reference TRBV5-1 and TRBJ2-1 gives the full variable domain: KAGVTQTPRYLIKTRGQQVTLSCSPISGHRSVSWYQQTPGQGLQFLFEYFSETQRNKGNFPGRFSGRQFSNSRSEMNVSTLELGDSALYLCASSGRGGPSYNEQFFGPGTRLTVL.

The rearrangement links TRBV9 to TRBJ2-1, with D possibly being TRBD2 (5 bases). CDR3 size: 15 residues. V was pared by 0 bases and J by 3 bases, with 10 bases between. Germline V lookup: CDR1 SGDLS, CDR2 YYNGEE. The CDR3 DNA sequence: TGTGCCAGCAGCGTAGGCAGCGGAGACTACAATGAGCAGTTCTTC. The encoded protein is CASSVGSGDYNEQFF.

This clonotype was seen a handful of times. J is TRBJ2-7 and V is TRBV25-1, with a possible D match to TRBD1 (6 bases). The germline V gene has CDR1 MGHDK and CDR2 SYGVNS. The ends were cut back, 4 bases at V and 1 base at J, with 11 bases in the middle. The CDR3 runs to 14 residues. Here the CDR3 reads CASSAGQPSYEQYF. The CDR3 DNA follows: TGTGCCAGCAGTGCAGGACAGCCTTCCTACGAGCAGTACTTC.

The DNA of the CDR3 is TGTGCCACCACCGGACAGGGCAGCTATAATTCACCCCTCCACTTT. Protein: CATTGQGSYNSPLHF. This chain links TRBV24-1 with TRBJ1-6; 8 nucleotides agree with TRBD1. Germline V lookup: CDR1 KGHDR, CDR2 SFDVKD. This CDR3 has 15 residues. Trimming took 8 bases from V and 3 from J; bases not matched to a gene: 5.

This clonotype was recorded a few times. The chain has TRBV12-3 or TRBV12-4 and TRBJ2-4, with a weak D call TRBD2 (5 bases). The DNA end favors TRBJ2-5, so the J call may be wrong. The CDR3 spans 17 residues. The CDR3 DNA reads as TGTGCCAGTTCCCCCCGTCCCGGACGGGGTCGTGAGGAGACCCAGTACTTC. Translation: CASSPRPGRGREETQYF.

The CDR3 nucleotides are TGTGCCAGCAGTTTATCCTCGCATCAGGAACTGTTTTTT. This gives the protein CASSLSSHQELFF. The chain recombines TRBV12-3 or TRBV12-4 with TRBJ1-4; D gene unclear. The CDR3 sequence is 13 residues long. V lost 2 bases and J lost 12, with 13 bases in between.

The CDR3 DNA sequence: TGTGCCAGCAGTTCCCGGCAAGGGGGCGTTAGTAATGAGCAGTTCTTC. Protein sequence: CASSSRQGGVSNEQFF. The J gene is TRBJ2-1, the V gene TRBV6-2 or TRBV6-3, with 7 bases aligning to TRBD1. Looked up from germline, CDR1 is MNHEY and CDR2 is SVGEGT. This CDR3 is 16 amino acids long. V shed 4 bases, J shed 7 bases, and the junction held 13 bases outside the gene matches.

The chain combines TRBV12-3 or TRBV12-4 with TRBJ2-3, with D unresolved. This CDR3 comprises 15 residues. Trimming removed 2 bases from V and 2 bases from J, with 11 bases in between. The CDR3 is CASSLSAFYTDTQYF. The DNA for the CDR3 is TGTGCCAGCAGTTTAAGCGCTTTCTACACAGATACGCAGTATTTT.

This chain joins TRBV5-5 and TRBJ2-3, with 9 bases fitting TRBD1. Germline assignment: CDR1 SGHKS and CDR2 YYEKEE (reference sequence). The CDR3 runs 15 residues. Unmatched junction bases numbered 7, after V lost 5 bases and J lost 3 bases. The CDR3 DNA reads TGTGCCAGCAGTCTTCCCGACAGGGGGACAGATACGCAGTATTTT. Amino acid sequence: CASSLPDRGTDTQYF.